This T cell receptor (beta chain) derives from a study of cytomegalovirus exposure and HLA in healthy donors (dated by TCRdb to about 2017). About the investigation overall: According to an earlier analysis of a few hundred of the donors, some 180 million T cells yielded 117 million unique TCR beta sequences and roughly 280 Gb of sequence data. Using immunosequencing, the study profiled T cell repertoires from 666 subjects and related those repertoires to cytomegalovirus serostatus. About five DR-DQ haplotypes were treated as single units for association and clustering because of strong linkage in the cohort. In a later genetic analysis, genome-wide SNP genotypes for 398 of the 666 donors were used, and that subset was treated as a discovery cohort. Rather than drawing on any new phenotypic data, the later analysis identified candidate immune exposures from TCR beta sequences and the way those sequences occurred across donors. Typing coverage varied by locus: roughly 629-640 donors for A, B, C, DRB1 and DQB1; 522 for DQA1; more than 600 for DPA1; some 470 for DPB1. A separate validation cohort of approximately 120 different subjects was used in addition to the approximately 700-subject first cohort. In a later analysis, previously published TCR beta repertoires from 666 donors were re-analyzed and high-resolution HLA genotyping was added so that TCR occurrence patterns could be studied. All discovery cohort repertoires had been generated using a single sequencing platform. The study combined high-throughput TCR immunosequencing, statistical association of individual TCRs with disease status, and machine learning to predict cytomegalovirus infection status. The study was designed to test whether signatures of past pathogen exposure could be identified by cataloging public T cell receptors. Class I and class II HLA loci were covered by the typing at four-digit resolution. Of the 300 to 500 genotyped donors, 81% were placed in the genetic ancestry cluster associated with self-reported Caucasian donors. An earlier analysis of 587 of the donors applied high-throughput TCR beta sequencing to assess whether each TCR beta V gene segment acted as functional or pseudogenic. Roughly 320 gigabases of sequencing data and tens of millions of unique TCR sequences made up an early release that covered around 640 HLA-typed donors. Across 300 to 500 genotyped donors of the cohort, an average of approximately 240,000 unique TCR beta nucleotide sequences per donor were sequenced, and roughly 20% of those sequences were non-productive. Donor age, sex, ethnicity and CMV serostatus were collected together with the repertoire data. On the study overall, not on this receptor specifically: A further reported finding was that TCR beta sequences accurately predicted the HLA-A and HLA-B alleles for most subjects in the first cohort. Presence/absence analyses assumed roughly uniform sequencing depth across donors, an assumption that may not hold. Because counts were too low, some 17 rarely observed V segments, including chromosome 9 orphons, were left out of the earlier analysis of approximately 580 of the donors. The study listed approximately 150 TCR beta chains as associated with cytomegalovirus. When HLA alleles, especially DR and DQ, strongly co-occurred, attributing TCR associations to individual alleles was difficult. A later genetic analysis reported fewer N-insertions in productive TCRs among donors in an Asian-associated ancestry cluster than the roughly 700-donor mean. In this cohort, only TCR beta chains were sequenced, and detectable features were limited by the absence of alpha or paired-chain data. In an earlier analysis of 587 of the donors, most TCR beta V segments appeared in productive rearrangements about 87% or about 30% of the time, broadly matching IMGT annotations. Linkage disequilibrium might explain the correlated functional status among segregating V segments, but an unknown experimental factor could not be excluded. A cluster of highly shared sequence variants was judged likely to represent a technical artifact of the sequencing pipeline. In a later analysis, several top co-occurrence clusters were reported to appear linked to parvovirus B19, influenza, CMV and Epstein-Barr virus. The authors suggested that the approach could potentially be generalized to other disease states and immunological phenotypes. A later analysis found that HLA-associated TCR beta chains were more clonally expanded and had lower generation probabilities than equally common non-associated chains. Some IMGT-functional V segments, including TRBV6-2 and TRBV6-3, could not be told apart with the 87-base-pair reads, so those segments were excluded. In both the original and validation cohorts, the classifier was reported to diagnose cytomegalovirus status with high specificity and sensitivity. Because HLA typing was missing for some donors at each locus, association tests included only the typed subset. In a later genetic analysis, a missense DCLRE1C variant was associated with V-gene and J-gene trimming of TCR beta chains, and the association was replicated in an independent cohort. According to a later analysis, most CMV-associated TCR beta chains appeared to be HLA-restricted, and the HLA associations seemed to be driven largely by CMV exposure. A later analysis found that TCR association rates varied across HLA loci, with DRB1 alleles showing the most associated TCRs and HLA-C alleles the fewest. In a later analysis, 15,000 to 20,000 TCR beta sequences were associated with specific HLA alleles at a false discovery rate of 0.05. While some public TCRs were present in many individuals, most TCR sequences turned up only very rarely across donors. CMV serostatus was the only immune exposure information available for the cohort. In vitro tests confirmed that three of the cytomegalovirus-associated TCR beta chains recognize cytomegalovirus antigens.

The cohort comprised several hundred healthy bone marrow donors. At the time of sampling, every cohort member was nominally healthy, though immune exposures that went unrecorded were likely present. The donor was CMV seronegative and belonged to the group of 350 to 400 seronegative cohort members. A peripheral blood sample was collected from each donor, and TCR beta sequencing was performed on peripheral blood mononuclear cells. Genomic DNA was extracted from the blood cell samples with the Qiagen DNeasy Blood Extraction Kit. V ends up 8 bases short and J 7 bases short, with an unmatched junction base count of 9. CDR3 length: 13 amino acids, cysteine to phenylalanine. Kept here is only the CDR3 DNA, which spans 39 bases and is read in frame from base 1. Taken from the germline V gene, the CDR1 and CDR2 loops are SNHLY and FYNNEI. Library preparation used the immunoSEQ multiplex PCR assay. A mixture of 60 forward primers for TCR Vbeta segments and 13 reverse primers for TCR Jbeta segments was used in the multiplex PCR. A multiplex PCR assay on genomic DNA amplified the CDR3 region of rearranged TCR beta genes. The Illumina HiSeq System was used to sequence the amplified TCR beta libraries as 87-base-pair reads. From the authors' description of their analysis: Across the 670 or so repertoires, a later analysis counted 80 million or so unique TCR beta chains, some 11 million of which were shared by at least two donors. Raw reads were error-corrected and collapsed into unique sequences by a nearest-neighbor algorithm in which closely related sequences were merged to remove PCR and sequencing errors. Alignment of CDR3 sequences to IMGT reference sequences was used to assign V, D and J gene segments. For a sequence to be retained, at least a six-nucleotide match to both a V gene segment and a J gene segment was required. A rearrangement counted as productive if the CDR3 had no stop codons and remained in frame with V and J, and every other rearrangement counted as non-productive. Following IMGT convention, CDR3 was defined as the stretch from the second conserved V-encoded cysteine up to the conserved J-encoded phenylalanine. The earlier analysis of about 610 of the donors excluded sequences that lacked an unambiguous match to a single V gene segment. In an earlier analysis of several hundred of the donors, V segments were called functional above 56.7% productive rearrangements and were called segregating when the between-donor standard deviation exceeded 5%. A statistical classification framework was built for diagnosing cytomegalovirus status from the catalog of TCR beta chain sequences. In a later analysis, TCR nucleotide sequences were compared against IMGT/GENE-DB human TR gene sequences so that V and J genes could be assigned. In a later analysis, CDR3 sequences and most-parsimonious VDJ recombination scenarios were assigned using the TCRdist pipeline. In a later analysis, each TCR beta chain was defined by its CDR3 amino acid sequence together with its V-gene family, and reads without a unique V-gene family were excluded. As a way to deal with suspected cross-contamination and a sequencing artifact, a later analysis dropped 450 to 600 nucleotide sequences that were highly shared and had low generation probability. For each public chain, a later analysis derived a clonal expansion index from normalized ranks of inferred template counts within each repertoire. Generation probabilities in a later analysis came from a VDJ recombination model fitted to out-of-frame rearrangements, and those results were checked against IGoR. Hypergeometric tests were used in a later analysis to score TCR-TCR, TCR-HLA and TCR-CMV co-occurrence, with a repertoire-size bias correction applied to the TCR pairs. To estimate false discovery rates, a later analysis permuted the HLA or CMV assignments 20 times. A later analysis grouped co-occurring TCRs with DBSCAN, adding TCRdist sequence similarity when clustering within HLA-allele-positive subsets. Co-occurrence clustering excluded repertoires with fewer than 30,000 or more than 120,000 public chains, plus five with anomalous nucleotide sharing. The table was pulled from immuneACCESS by TCRdb, which kept in-frame rearrangements only. Such tables lose some clones; where checked, under half of the loss comes from unresolved V genes, and the rest has no known cause. The V and J calls and clone size are taken from that table; D and trimming were inferred from the DNA. The sample's own table lists some 110,000 clones. The ten largest make up 1% of the sample.

Remarks on this clone: The clone's antigen remains unknown.

The material sequenced was PBMCs. The chain is made from TRBV2 and TRBJ1-2; 8 bases in between match TRBD1. The receptor was isolated from a young man in good health and CMV-seronegative. The CDR3 in this case is CASWTGMLGGYTF. The DNA reads as follows: TGTGCCAGCTGGACAGGGATGCTGGGTGGCTACACCTTC.